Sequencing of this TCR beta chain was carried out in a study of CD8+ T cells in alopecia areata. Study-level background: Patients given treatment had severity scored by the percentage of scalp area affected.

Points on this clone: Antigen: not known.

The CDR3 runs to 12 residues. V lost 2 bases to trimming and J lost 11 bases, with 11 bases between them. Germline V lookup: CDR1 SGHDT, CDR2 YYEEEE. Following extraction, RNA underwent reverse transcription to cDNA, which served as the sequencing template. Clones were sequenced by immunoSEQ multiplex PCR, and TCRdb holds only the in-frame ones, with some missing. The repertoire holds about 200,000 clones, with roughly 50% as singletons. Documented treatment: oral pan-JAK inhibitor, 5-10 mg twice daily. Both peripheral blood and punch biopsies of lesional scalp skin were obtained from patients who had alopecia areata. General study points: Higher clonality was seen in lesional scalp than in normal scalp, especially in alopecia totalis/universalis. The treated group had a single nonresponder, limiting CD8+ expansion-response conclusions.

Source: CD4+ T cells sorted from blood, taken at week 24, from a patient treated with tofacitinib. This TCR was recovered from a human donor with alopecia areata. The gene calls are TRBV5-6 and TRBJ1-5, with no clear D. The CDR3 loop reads CASSFSDGAQHF. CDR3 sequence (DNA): TGTGCCAGCAGCTTTTCCGACGGGGCCCAGCATTTT. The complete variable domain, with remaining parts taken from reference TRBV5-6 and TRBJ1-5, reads DAGVTQSPTHLIKTRGQQVTLRCSPKSGHDTVSWYQQALGQGPQFIFQYYEEEERQRGNFPDRFSGHQFPNYSSELNVNALLLGDSALYLCASSFSDGAQHFGDGTRLSIL.